Included here is one TCR beta chain sequence, with context. Distinct nucleotide sequences in the sample also encode this CDR3. Trimming at V came to 1 base and at J to 4 bases, leaving 4 bases not matched to a gene. The germline V gene encodes CDR1 SGHRS and CDR2 YFSETQ. CDR3 length: 15 amino acids. This record comes from a study of blood T cell repertoires in COVID-19. The wider study: The origin of the acute and convalescent COVID-19 samples was the United States, Italy and Spain.

Method: immunoSEQ multiplex PCR; TCRdb's copy keeps in-frame clones and lacks some. The sample has some 390,000 clones, 80% to 90% seen once; the top ten hold 0.9% to 1.2%. Enrolled through a virtual design, the participants were between roughly 18 and 100 years of age and came from about two dozen US areas. The V call is TRBV5-1, the J call TRBJ2-1; 8 bases match TRBD2. The specimen sequenced was PBMCs or T cells enriched from blood (not recorded which). The receptor comes from a man between 25 and 39 years old who had recovered from COVID-19. CDR3 in DNA: TGCGCCAGCAGCTTGCGGGAGGGGGGTTACAATGAGCAGTTCTTC. This codes for CASSLREGGYNEQFF.